This T cell receptor (beta chain) comes out of a study of radiation and T cells in renal cell carcinoma (dated by TCRdb to the early 2020s). For the wider study: In total, 53 samples, comprising 25 or so tumors and some 27 peripheral blood samples, were subjected to TCR beta sequencing. The last blood draw occurred 4 weeks after radiation, at the same time as nephrectomy. Across all 50 or so samples, several million unique CDR3 nucleotide sequences encoding some 3,000,000 unique CDR3 amino acid sequences were identified.

The immunoSEQ kit was used, according to the manufacturer's recommendations, to generate TCR beta libraries from genomic DNA. To prepare libraries, a first multiplex PCR with proprietary primers was run, followed by a second PCR that added unique barcodes, and a bead cleanup was done after each round. Each sample batch included a kit-provided positive control reaction and a negative control reaction. The final libraries were assessed on an Agilent 4200 TapeStation D1000 ScreenTape, pooled by volume, and quantified by qPCR. Sequencing was performed on an Illumina NextSeq500 with a MidOutput 150-cycle cartridge, and 156 Read1 and 15 Index1 cycles were run with kit custom primers. The pooled library was loaded at approximately 1.1 pM with an approximately 22% PhiX control spike-in. The authors' pipeline ran thus. Vendor-processed data were analyzed in R, with a clonotype defined as all T cells sharing the same CDR3 nucleotide sequence. For clone abundance analyses, frequencies were normalized to the 10,000 most abundant clones in each sample. Public T cell clones, which averaged fewer than five per sample, were excluded before analysis. Tumor-enriched clonotypes and baseline blood-enriched clonotypes were defined as those with an abundance difference of at least 32-fold between compartments. Clonotypes expanded or contracted between blood time points were identified with a beta-binomial differential abundance model. Similarity between tumor and blood repertoires was quantified using the Baroni-Urbani and Buser coefficient, and groups were compared with two-tailed Wilcoxon tests in R. In TCRdb, the immuneACCESS table is reduced to in-frame sequences with V and J assigned. These tables do not hold every clone; where another copy was compared, an unresolved V gene accounts for under half, and the others remain unexplained. That table furnishes V, J and clone size, whereas the DNA furnished D and trimming. This sample holds approximately 92,000 clones; just under 85% were observed only once. The ten largest account for under 10% of the sample.

The intended sense of this specimen's time point label: blood 4 weeks post-SBRT, at nephrectomy. In light of the paper, this sample's treatment or condition label describes: 15 Gy SBRT to primary tumor, nephrectomy 4 weeks later. The samples were drawn from a clinical trial, where primary renal cell carcinomas were treated with 15 Gy of stereotactic body radiation therapy and then removed by nephrectomy 4 weeks afterward. To follow tumor-enriched clonotypes, peripheral blood was collected serially from radiation-treated patients at baseline and again at 2 weeks and 4 weeks after SBRT. Every patient's renal cell carcinoma showed clear cell pathology. The QIAamp DNA Blood Mini Kit (Qiagen) was used to prepare genomic DNA for TCR sequencing. The analyses included just those samples that passed every quality control check. Study-wide conclusions, independent of this receptor: Because pretreatment tumor biopsies were not available, the baseline intratumoral presence of clonotypes could not be determined. Dynamics of the blood repertoire were not tracked past 4 weeks after treatment. Top tumor clonotypes rose in blood from baseline to 2 weeks post-radiation, then contracted by 4 weeks, suggesting transient expansion of tumor-resident clones. Effects of radiation dose or scheduling on the TCR repertoire could not be addressed with the single-armed trial design.

About this clone itself: Its antigen is currently not known. There are no base qualities to consult, and no much larger clone falls within one base.

Measured from the cysteine to the phenylalanine, the CDR3 is 16 residues long. Solely the CDR3 DNA is kept, with 48 bases framed from the first base. V ends up 9 bases short and J 4 bases short, with an unmatched junction base count of 11. Per the germline V gene (reference sequence), LNHDA is the CDR1 and SQIVND is the CDR2. This material consisted of blood, taken from a patient whose treatment included radiotherapy and nephrectomy. This receptor was taken from a man in his fifties or sixties with renal cell carcinoma. Recombination joined TRBV19 with TRBJ2-2, and 10 junction bases match TRBD1. The nucleotide sequence is TGTGCCAGCCATCCTGAGGACAGGGGGACCACCGGGGAGCTGTTTTTT. This encodes CASHPEDRGTTGELFF.